These 27 T cell receptor beta chains were sequenced from one sample in a study of chemoradiotherapy in HPV16-positive cancers. The protocol was immunoSEQ multiplex PCR, while the TCRdb copy is restricted to in-frame clones and leaves out a portion. The profile shows more than 25,000 clones, roughly 93% of them singletons. Sequences were derived from blood, sampled from a patient who underwent chemoradiotherapy. The source is a human donor with HPV-associated anogenital cancer.

The gene calls are TRBV9 and TRBJ2-5; 15 bases line up with TRBD2. Germline V lookup: CDR1 SGDLS, CDR2 YYNGEE. The CDR3 consists of 16 residues. Germline trimming cut 0 bases from V and 5 bases from J; bases unmatched to any gene: 2. CDR3 in amino acids: CASSVGGLAGGETQYF. CDR3 sequence (DNA): TGTGCCAGCAGCGTAGGAGGACTAGCGGGAGGGGAGACCCAGTACTTC.

This clone was counted only a few times. The genes are TRBV12-5 and TRBJ2-7; possibly TRBD1 for D (5 bases). From germline, CDR1 is LGHNT and CDR2 FRNRAP. The V end lost 8 bases, the J end lost 0 bases, and 11 bases lay between the germline ends. The CDR3 consists of 13 residues. Here the CDR3 DNA reads TGTGCTAGTAGGGGTTACAACTCCTACGAGCAGTACTTC. Translation: CASRGYNSYEQYF.

The chain recombines TRBV6-5 with TRBJ2-3, with 10 bases fitting TRBD2. The trim removed 10 bases at V and 4 bases at J, leaving 8 bases unmatched. Germline V lookup: CDR1 MNHEY, CDR2 SVGAGI. The CDR3 totals 14 residues. Written as DNA, the CDR3 is TGTGCCACCTATAGCGGGGGGCGCCCAGATACGCAGTATTTT. This sequence encodes CATYSGGRPDTQYF.

This clone was seen only once. The CDR3: CASSYSGQPNQPQHF. CDR3 nucleotide sequence: TGTGCCAGCAGTTACTCCGGCCAGCCCAATCAGCCCCAGCATTTT. The chain combines TRBV6-5 with TRBJ1-5; D is unresolved. The germline V gene encodes CDR1 MNHEY and CDR2 SVGAGI. Deletions cut 0 bases from V and 3 bases from J, with 9 bases between. The CDR3 is 15 residues long.

The rearrangement uses TRBV6-1 and TRBJ1-2, with D perhaps TRBD1 (5 bases). Trimming removed 1 base from V and 5 bases from J, with 20 bases in between. Looked up from germline, CDR1 is MNHNS and CDR2 is SASEGT. The CDR3 length is 17 residues. CDR3 in DNA: TGTGCCAGCAGTGAAGGCACCCTCCTCAGGGTATTGTATGGCTACACCTTC. Protein product: CASSEGTLLRVLYGYTF.

The rearrangement links TRBV5-4 to TRBJ2-7, with 7 bases that match TRBD1. V lost 3 bases and J lost 3; bases outside the gene matches: 6. The length of the CDR3 is 14 residues. Germline values: CDR1 SGHNT, CDR2 YYREEE (reference sequence). The CDR3 DNA sequence: TGTGCCAGCAGCTCGTTGAGACAGGGCTACGAGCAGTACTTC. It translates to CASSSLRQGYEQYF.

The chain carries TRBV7-6 and TRBJ2-5; D might be TRBD1 or TRBD2, each matching 5 bases. CDR3 length equals 15 residues. CDR1 and CDR2 (germline): SGHVS, FNYEAQ. Trimming pared 5 bases from V and 7 bases from J, leaving 20 bases between. The CDR3 DNA reads as TGTGCCAGCAGCCCTACAGGTGGCCGGGAAGGGACCCAGTACTTC. This sequence encodes CASSPTGGREGTQYF.

The V call is TRBV4-1, the J call TRBJ1-1; 10 nucleotides align to TRBD1. The CDR3 covers 18 residues. Germline V gives CDR1 MGHRA, CDR2 YSYEKL. With 4 bases clipped from V and 3 bases from J, the junction kept 14 bases outside the gene matches. CDR3 nucleotide sequence: TGCGCCAGCAGCCCCTTTCGGACAGGGGGATTAAGGGACACTGAAGCTTTCTTT. Its translation: CASSPFRTGGLRDTEAFF.

The chain couples TRBV18 to TRBJ2-7, with D perhaps matching TRBD1 or TRBD2 (5 bases each). The germline CDR1 and CDR2 sequences are KGHSH and LQKENI. V shed 3 bases and J shed 7 bases, with 19 bases lying between them. CDR3 size: 15 residues. CDR3 sequence (DNA): TGTGCCAGCTCACCCCGGGACGGAGTTTTGTTTGAGCAGTACTTC. This encodes CASSPRDGVLFEQYF. The whole variable domain, filled in from reference TRBV18 and TRBJ2-7, reads NAGVMQNPRHLVRRRGQEARLRCSPMKGHSHVYWYRQLPEEGLKFMVYLQKENIIDESGMPKERFSAEFPKEGPSILRIQQVVRGDSAAYFCASSPRDGVLFEQYFGPGTRLTVT.

V and J are TRBV29-1 and TRBJ1-1; D perhaps matches TRBD1 (6 bases). Germline V CDR1 and CDR2: SQVTM, ANQGSEA. The ends were cut back, 7 bases at V and 2 bases at J, with 14 bases in the middle. CDR3 length equals 13 residues. CDR3 DNA: TGCAGCGCCCGGGGAGGGGGTAACACTGAAGCTTTCTTT. Its protein product is CSARGGGNTEAFF. Complete variable domain (other parts from reference TRBV29-1 and TRBJ1-1): SAVISQKPSRDICQRGTSLTIQCQVDSQVTMMFWYRQQPGQSLTLIATANQGSEATYESGFVIDKFPISRPNLTFSTLTVSNMSPEDSSIYLCSARGGGNTEAFFGQGTRLTVV.

The chain couples TRBV18 to TRBJ2-4; a weak D match, TRBD2 (5 bases). The V gene lost 6 bases and the J gene lost 8 bases, with 14 bases spanning the gap. CDR1 is KGHSH and CDR2 is LQKENI in the germline V gene. This CDR3 spans 13 amino acids. CDR3 nucleotide sequence: TGTGCCAGCTCCCGAGGAGGTCAGGACATTCAGTACTTC. It yields the protein CASSRGGQDIQYF.

The J gene is TRBJ2-3, the V gene TRBV11-2, with D possibly being TRBD2 (5 bases). V dropped 2 bases and J dropped 3 bases, with 12 bases sitting between them. CDR1 and CDR2 (germline): SGHAT, FQNNGV. The CDR3 runs to 15 residues. The CDR3 DNA is TGTGCCAGCAGCTTATTTATCCGAGGGACAGATACGCAGTATTTT. This sequence encodes CASSLFIRGTDTQYF. The full variable domain, its missing parts supplied by reference TRBV11-2 and TRBJ2-3, is EAGVAQSPRYKIIEKRQSVAFWCNPISGHATLYWYQQILGQGPKLLIQFQNNGVVDDSQLPKDRFSAERLKGVDSTLKIQPAKLEDSAVYLCASSLFIRGTDTQYFGPGTRLTVL.

The chain uses TRBV2 and TRBJ2-3; D gene unclear. This CDR3 has 11 amino acids. Trimming stripped 3 bases from V and 4 bases from J, with 2 bases between. From germline, CDR1 is SNHLY and CDR2 FYNNEI. CDR3 sequence (DNA): TGTGCCAGCAGTGACCCAGATACGCAGTATTTT. This sequence encodes CASSDPDTQYF.

The chain couples TRBV19 to TRBJ2-1, with 10 bases that match TRBD2. CDR1 and CDR2 (germline): LNHDA, SQIVND (reference sequence). This CDR3 region has 11 residues. The V segment lost 8 bases and the J segment 8 bases; nucleotides outside the gene matches: 0. The CDR3 is CASLAGDEQFF. The DNA of the CDR3 is TGTGCCAGTCTAGCGGGAGATGAGCAGTTCTTC.

In this sample, this clone turned up once. This chain connects TRBV7-3 to TRBJ1-5; 11 nucleotides match TRBD1. With 6 bases clipped from V and 1 base from J, the junction kept 8 bases outside the gene matches. The CDR3 totals 17 residues. Germline V CDR1 and CDR2: SGHTA, FQGTGA. CDR3: CASRHPDRGQSNQPQHF. The CDR3 region has the DNA TGTGCCAGCAGGCACCCGGACAGGGGGCAGAGCAATCAGCCCCAGCATTTT.

V is TRBV7-2 and J is TRBJ2-5, with TRBD2 matching 9 bases. Germline V CDR1 and CDR2: SGHTA, FQGNSA. The length of the CDR3 is 17 residues. The trim removed 3 bases at V and 5 bases at J, leaving 13 bases unmatched. CDR3 loop: CASSFPDAGGPQETQYF. In DNA, the CDR3 is TGTGCCAGCAGCTTCCCAGATGCGGGGGGGCCTCAGGAGACCCAGTACTTC. Full variable domain (remainder filled in from reference TRBV7-2 and TRBJ2-5): GAGVSQSPSNKVTEKGKDVELRCDPISGHTALYWYRQSLGQGLEFLIYFQGNSAPDKSGLPSDRFSAERTGGSVSTLTIQRTQQEDSAVYLCASSFPDAGGPQETQYFGPGTRLLVL.

The chain joins TRBV7-2 to TRBJ2-3, with 9 bases that match TRBD2. J was trimmed by 2 bases and V by 1 base; bases with no gene match: 1. The germline gives CDR1 SGHTA, CDR2 FQGNSA. This CDR3 comprises 15 residues. In DNA, the CDR3 is TGTGCCAGCAGCTTAGGCGGGAGGGCCACAGATACGCAGTATTTT. This translates into CASSLGGRATDTQYF.

The chain couples TRBV4-3 to TRBJ2-7; TRBD1 is a possible D gene (6 bases). The CDR3 contains 16 residues. Looked up from germline, CDR1 is LGHNA and CDR2 is YSLEER. V was trimmed by 3 bases and J by 0 bases, leaving 15 bases between them. The CDR3 spells CASSQYRASLSYEQYF. The CDR3 coding sequence is TGCGCCAGCAGCCAGTACAGGGCCTCCCTCTCCTACGAGCAGTACTTC.

The chain is built from TRBV19 and TRBJ2-7; the match to TRBD1 covers 8 bases. V lost 6 bases to trimming and J lost 1 base; unmatched junction nucleotides: 8. This CDR3 has 15 amino acids. Germline lookup yields CDR1 LNHDA and CDR2 SQIVND (reference sequence). CDR3 DNA: TGTGCCAGTAGACAATCCGGGACAGGATCCTACGAGCAGTACTTC. This sequence encodes CASRQSGTGSYEQYF.

The chain links TRBV7-9 to TRBJ2-7, with a possible D match to TRBD1 (6 bases). Germline CDR1 is SEHNR and CDR2 is FQNEAQ (reference sequence). CDR3 length equals 16 residues. V dropped 5 bases and J dropped 2 bases, with 19 bases sitting between them. In DNA form, the CDR3 reads TGTGCCAGCAGCGGGGGTCGGACAGCTATAACCTACGAGCAGTACTTC. The encoded protein is CASSGGRTAITYEQYF.

This chain links TRBV11-2 with TRBJ1-2, with unresolved D. The CDR3 loop spans 14 amino acids. Per germline, CDR1 SGHAT and CDR2 FQNNGV. V dropped 0 bases and J dropped 1 base, with 6 bases sitting between them. This CDR3 is CASSLDQVNYGYTF. The CDR3 DNA is TGTGCCAGCAGCTTAGACCAGGTTAACTATGGCTACACCTTC.

As DNA, the CDR3 is TGTGCCAGCAGCTTAGCTACACCCTCGCAGGGAGCTTTCTTT. Amino acid sequence: CASSLATPSQGAFF. The chain recombines TRBV13 with TRBJ1-1; D might be TRBD1 (5 bases). The germline V and J ends were trimmed by 1 base and 10 bases, with 16 bases remaining between them. Germline V gives CDR1 PRHDT, CDR2 FYEKMQ (reference sequence). This CDR3 comprises 14 residues.

This clone has a single count. This chain uses TRBV4-1 with TRBJ2-7, with D possibly being TRBD1 or TRBD2 (5 bases each). Deletions cut 0 bases from V and 2 bases from J, with 20 bases between. This CDR3 comprises 18 residues. Germline values: CDR1 MGHRA, CDR2 YSYEKL. The CDR3 here is CASSQEQEWSGNPYEQYF. Here the CDR3 DNA reads TGCGCCAGCAGCCAAGAACAGGAATGGTCGGGGAACCCCTACGAGCAGTACTTC.

The chain links TRBV23-1 to TRBJ2-4; D gene uncertain. TRBV23-1 is known as an ORF, though its function is uncertain. CDR3 size: 16 residues. V lost 0 bases to trimming and J lost 0 bases, with 9 bases between them. Here the CDR3 reads CASSQSGSLAKNIQYF. CDR3 DNA: TGCGCCAGCAGTCAATCGGGGTCCTTAGCCAAAAACATTCAGTACTTC.

This clone was recorded only once. The chain employs TRBV6-6 and TRBJ2-7, with D tentatively TRBD1 (5 bases). This CDR3 is 15 amino acids long. Germline loops: CDR1 MNHNY, CDR2 SVGAGI (reference sequence). Trimming stripped 6 bases from V and 2 bases from J, with 17 bases between. The CDR3 bases are TGTGCCAGCAGGTCAGGGTCCTCTGGGGCCTACGAGCAGTACTTC. It translates to CASRSGSSGAYEQYF.

The DNA for the CDR3 is TGTGCCAGCAGCTCCGGACAGGGTCGAAACACCATATATTTT. Residues: CASSSGQGRNTIYF. The chain carries TRBV5-8 and TRBJ1-3, with 8 nucleotides matching TRBD1. This CDR3 spans 14 amino acids. CDR1 and CDR2 (germline): SGHTS, YDEGEE. V gave up 3 bases and J gave up 5 bases; unmatched junction bases: 4.

J is TRBJ1-4 and V is TRBV19; tentatively, D is TRBD1 (6 bases). There are 16 residues in the CDR3. V shed 4 bases and J shed 4 bases, with 16 bases lying between them. Germline V lookup: CDR1 LNHDA, CDR2 SQIVND (reference sequence). The CDR3 region has the DNA TGTGCCAGTAGTACCCAGGACAGCGCCCGTAATGAAAAACTGTTTTTT. It translates to CASSTQDSARNEKLFF.